Many counts were recorded for the clone carrying this T cell receptor (beta chain). Its antigen is not identified. From the RT-PCR reads, TCRdb called clonotypes with MiXCR, one entry per CDR3 protein. The data contain approximately 480,000 distinct CDR3 sequences, about a tenth of them singletons. These data come from a study of response to subunit inactivated influenza vaccine. The CDR3 extends over 13 amino acids. Trimming shortened V by 5 bases and J by 4 bases, and 12 bases separated the two germline ends. Regarding the study as a whole: Authors suggested each seasonal flu vaccination may recruit only limited numbers of new T cells.

This chain links TRBV12-3 or TRBV12-4 with TRBJ2-7; unclear D gene. The material was PBMCs from blood, obtained roughly 47 days after vaccination. The TCR comes from a man aged 50 to 59 who received an inactivated influenza vaccine. Written as DNA, the CDR3 is TGTGCCAGCAGTCCCGGCCTCCTGTACGAGCAGTACTTC. It encodes CASSPGLLYEQYF.